The 29 T cell receptor beta chains below were found in one sample sequenced in a study of graft-versus-host responses after intestinal transplantation. For these receptors, no antigen is known. Libraries were prepared by immunoSEQ multiplex PCR; TCRdb keeps only in-frame clonotypes and omits some of them. The table includes 100,000 to 110,000 clones, approximately 84% detected once. The sample was unstimulated CD4+ T cells sorted from spleen or lymph node cells, taken before transplant. The receptor set was obtained from a human donor who was the organ donor for an intestinal transplant.

CDR3 region: CASSPSMSAVSTEAFF. The DNA for the CDR3 is TGTGCCAGCTCACCCTCTATGTCAGCGGTCAGCACTGAAGCTTTCTTT. The rearrangement joins TRBV18 to TRBJ1-1; no firm D call. The CDR3 has 16 amino acids. Germline CDR1 and CDR2: KGHSH and LQKENI. The V gene lost 3 bases and the J gene lost 4 bases, with 18 bases spanning the gap.

The chain couples TRBV27 to TRBJ1-5; 7 nucleotides line up with TRBD1. CDR3 length: 15 amino acids. With V trimmed by 5 bases and J by 1 base, 5 bases remained unmatched. Germline lookup yields CDR1 MNHEY and CDR2 SMNVEV (reference sequence). DNA of the CDR3: TGTGCCAGCAGTAGAGGGACAGCCAGCAATCAGCCCCAGCATTTT. Protein: CASSRGTASNQPQHF.

The chain employs TRBV5-1 and TRBJ2-5, with TRBD1 matching over 7 bases. The V gene end was trimmed by 5 bases and the J gene end by 4 bases; junction bases not matched to a gene: 11. There are 15 residues in the CDR3. Germline loops: CDR1 SGHRS, CDR2 YFSETQ. CDR3 sequence reads: CASRTGDRVRETQYF. In DNA, the CDR3 is TGCGCCAGCAGGACAGGAGACAGGGTACGAGAGACCCAGTACTTC. Filled out from reference TRBV5-1 and TRBJ2-5, the complete variable domain reads KAGVTQTPRYLIKTRGQQVTLSCSPISGHRSVSWYQQTPGQGLQFLFEYFSETQRNKGNFPGRFSGRQFSNSRSEMNVSTLELGDSALYLCASRTGDRVRETQYFGPGTRLLVL.

The chain uses TRBV6-5 and TRBJ1-3; D remains ambiguous. Germline V gives CDR1 MNHEY, CDR2 SVGAGI. The CDR3 loop spans 13 amino acids. Between the trimmed V and J ends, which lost 7 bases and 2 bases, there was a span of 9 bases. DNA for the CDR3: TGTGCCAGCACTCGGGTGGCTGGAAACACCATATATTTT. This codes for CASTRVAGNTIYF.

This rearrangement joins TRBV6-1 to TRBJ1-5; the D is unclear. Looked up from germline, CDR1 is MNHNS and CDR2 is SASEGT. Trimming pared 1 base from V and 6 bases from J, leaving 7 bases between. The CDR3 covers 13 residues. CDR3 DNA: TGTGCCAGCAGTGAAGGGGGAGCTCAGCCCCAGCATTTT. Amino acid sequence: CASSEGGAQPQHF.

This clone was seen once. This chain connects TRBV30 to TRBJ1-2; no clear D gene. CDR1 and CDR2 from the germline V gene are GTSNPN and SVGIG (reference sequence). V was cut by 0 bases and J by 7 bases, with 6 bases left in between. The CDR3 sequence is 11 residues long. The CDR3, as DNA: TGTGCCTGGAGTGTACAAGGTGGCTACACCTTC. Encoded protein: CAWSVQGGYTF.

The rearrangement uses TRBV30 and TRBJ1-2; no firm D call. Germline V gene sequence: CDR1 GTSNPN, CDR2 SVGIG (reference sequence). This CDR3 comprises 15 residues. V gave up 0 bases and J gave up 3 bases, with 14 bases separating them. For the CDR3, the DNA is TGTGCCTGGAGTGTTGGTCAGGAGGGTTACTATGGCTACACCTTC. It is translated as CAWSVGQEGYYGYTF. Together with reference TRBV30 and TRBJ1-2, the CDR3 gives the full variable domain: SQTIHQWPATLVQPVGSPLSLECTVEGTSNPNLYWYRQAAGRGLQLLFYSVGIGQISSEVPQNLSASRPQDRQFILSSKKLLLSDSGFYLCAWSVGQEGYYGYTFGSGTRLTVV.

The chain is built from TRBV6-5 and TRBJ1-2, with 8 bases fitting TRBD1. The germline V gene has CDR1 MNHEY and CDR2 SVGAGI. V shed 6 bases and J 4 bases; nucleotides not matched to a gene: 10. The CDR3 extends over 15 amino acids. The CDR3 region is CASRRTGPEVYGYTF. CDR3 DNA: TGTGCCAGCAGAAGGACAGGGCCCGAGGTCTATGGCTACACCTTC.

V gene TRBV5-1 combines with J gene TRBJ1-1; TRBD1 matches 9 bases. Per the germline V gene, CDR1 is SGHRS and CDR2 is YFSETQ. There are 14 residues in the CDR3. V shed 1 base and J 4 bases; nucleotides not matched to a gene: 2. The CDR3 nucleotides read TGCGCCAGCAGCTTGACAGGGGGCGGCACTGAAGCTTTCTTT. This codes for CASSLTGGGTEAFF.

CDR3 DNA: TGTGCCTGGAGTGGGGGTTTGTATGATGGCTACACCTTC. This gives the protein CAWSGGLYDGYTF. This rearrangement joins TRBV30 to TRBJ1-2, with D unclear. The germline V gene encodes CDR1 GTSNPN and CDR2 SVGIG (reference sequence). The length of the CDR3 is 13 residues. With 1 base removed from V and 6 bases from J, the gap between germline ends came to 12 bases.

The rearrangement joins TRBV5-1 to TRBJ2-3; 10 nucleotides agree with TRBD1. Germline V CDR1 and CDR2: SGHRS, YFSETQ. The V and J ends lost 4 bases and 0 bases, in that order; junction bases with no gene match: 23. The CDR3 consists of 22 residues. The CDR3 DNA follows: TGCGCCAGCAGCGACAGGGGGGTCTACATGGGACAGGGGAGAATAAGCACAGATACGCAGTATTTT. Its translation: CASSDRGVYMGQGRISTDTQYF.

The chain links TRBV30 to TRBJ1-1; D call uncertain. This CDR3 has 12 amino acids. Trimming took 7 bases from V and 1 from J, leaving 10 bases between them. From germline, CDR1 is GTSNPN and CDR2 SVGIG (reference sequence). The CDR3 DNA sequence: TGTGCCTCACACGTTAGGAACACTGAAGCTTTCTTT. This gives the protein CASHVRNTEAFF.

The V gene is TRBV28, the J gene TRBJ2-1, with D unclear. CDR1 is MDHEN, CDR2 SYDVKM, per germline. CDR3 length: 13 amino acids. V was clipped by 9 bases and J by 8 bases, with 17 bases between them. The CDR3 is CASLQRFGYEQFF. CDR3 DNA: TGTGCCAGTTTACAGCGATTTGGTTATGAGCAGTTCTTC.

The rearrangement uses TRBV5-1 and TRBJ2-7, with D unresolved. The germline gives CDR1 SGHRS, CDR2 YFSETQ. Trimming took 1 base from V and 4 from J, leaving 21 bases between them. The CDR3 is made up of 17 amino acids. CDR3 DNA: TGCGCCAGCAGCTTGACCACTCTATCTAAGGGAAATTACGAGCAGTACTTC. Amino acid sequence: CASSLTTLSKGNYEQYF.

This clone was seen a few times. This sequence joins TRBV5-1 and TRBJ2-5; D perhaps matches TRBD2 (5 bases). The CDR3 sequence is 14 residues long. V dropped 0 bases and J dropped 4 bases, with 10 bases sitting between them. CDR1 is SGHRS, CDR2 YFSETQ, per germline. CDR3 nucleotides: TGCGCCAGCAGCTTGGACGCGGGTGTAGAGACCCAGTACTTC. Encoded protein: CASSLDAGVETQYF.

The chain has TRBV2 and TRBJ1-2; TRBD1 agrees at 10 bases. The J segment lost 5 bases and the V segment lost 10 bases, leaving 7 bases of the junction unmatched. The length of the CDR3 is 13 residues. Per the germline V gene, CDR1 is SNHLY and CDR2 is FYNNEI. For the CDR3, the DNA is TGTGCCACGGGACAGGGGACCTCATATGGCTACACCTTC. This gives the protein CATGQGTSYGYTF.

CDR3 DNA sequence: TGTGCCAGCAGCTTAGTATCTTTGGGACAGGGGAAGTACTTC. This codes for CASSLVSLGQGKYF. The chain couples TRBV7-2 to TRBJ2-7; 10 bases are shared with TRBD1. Germline V gene sequence: CDR1 SGHTA, CDR2 FQGNSA. This CDR3 is built from 14 residues. The ends lost 1 base at V and 11 bases at J; junction bases unmatched: 8.

This clone was detected only a few times. The chain uses TRBV19 and TRBJ1-5, with unresolved D. The CDR3 is 15 amino acids. Germline-derived CDR1 and CDR2 are LNHDA and SQIVND (reference sequence). The V and J ends lost 3 bases and 2 bases respectively, with 11 bases between them. CDR3 nucleotide sequence: TGTGCCAGTAGTATCCAACGGGCAGGCAATCAGCCCCAGCATTTT. Its protein is CASSIQRAGNQPQHF.

The chain carries TRBV28 and TRBJ2-2, with D maybe TRBD2 (6 bases). Germline V CDR1 and CDR2: MDHEN, SYDVKM. The CDR3 loop spans 16 amino acids. V shed 5 bases and J shed 3 bases, with 16 bases lying between them. CDR3 residues: CASSPWSGGDTGELFF. CDR3 DNA: TGTGCCAGCAGTCCCTGGTCCGGCGGGGACACCGGGGAGCTGTTTTTT.

CDR3 nucleotide sequence: TGTGCCAGCAGTTTATGGACAGGGGACGGGGCCAACGTCCTGACTTTC. Translated, it gives CASSLWTGDGANVLTF. J is TRBJ2-6 and V is TRBV28, with 8 bases identical to TRBD1. The CDR3 contains 16 residues. Germline CDR1 is MDHEN and CDR2 is SYDVKM. V lost 0 bases and J lost 4; bases outside the gene matches: 2.

V and J are TRBV9 and TRBJ1-2; a possible D gene is TRBD1 (5 bases). Per the germline V gene, CDR1 is SGDLS and CDR2 is YYNGEE. The CDR3 has 15 residues. The V gene lost 3 bases and the J gene lost 4 bases, with 16 bases spanning the gap. The CDR3 DNA sequence: TGTGCCAGCAGCGCCGGGACCCCCGGGAGCTATGGCTACACCTTC. Residues: CASSAGTPGSYGYTF.

The chain recombines TRBV9 with TRBJ2-4, with D possibly being TRBD2 (6 bases). The V gene's germline CDR1 is SGDLS and CDR2 YYNGEE. The CDR3 runs 13 residues. Trimming took 4 bases from V and 7 from J, leaving 12 bases between them. DNA for the CDR3: TGTGCCAGCAGCCCGTTACGGGGGAACATTCAGTACTTC. Protein sequence: CASSPLRGNIQYF. The full variable domain, its missing parts supplied by reference TRBV9 and TRBJ2-4, is DSGVTQTPKHLITATGQRVTLRCSPRSGDLSVYWYQQSLDQGLQFLIQYYNGEERAKGNILERFSAQQFPDLHSELNLSSLELGDSALYFCASSPLRGNIQYFGAGTRLSVL.

The chain recombines TRBV9 with TRBJ2-2; D is ambiguous. CDR1 SGDLS and CDR2 YYNGEE come from the germline V gene. Trimming cost V 4 bases and J 1 base, with 11 bases left between them. The CDR3 has 15 residues. The CDR3 DNA follows: TGTGCCAGCAGCCCCCATTTAGTGAACACCGGGGAGCTGTTTTTT. Translation gives CASSPHLVNTGELFF. Drawing the rest from reference TRBV9 and TRBJ2-2, the complete variable domain is DSGVTQTPKHLITATGQRVTLRCSPRSGDLSVYWYQQSLDQGLQFLIQYYNGEERAKGNILERFSAQQFPDLHSELNLSSLELGDSALYFCASSPHLVNTGELFFGEGSRLTVL.

The genes are TRBV5-1 and TRBJ2-7, with TRBD2 as a possible D gene (6 bases). V was shortened by 0 bases and J by 3 bases, with 16 bases between the two germline ends. Looked up from germline, CDR1 is SGHRS and CDR2 is YFSETQ. This CDR3 has 16 residues. In nucleotides, the CDR3 is TGCGCCAGCAGCTTGGAATTCAAGGGACTTAGCTACGAGCAGTACTTC. This encodes CASSLEFKGLSYEQYF.

This chain connects TRBV7-3 to TRBJ2-7; D possibly corresponds to TRBD1 (6 bases). The CDR3 sequence is 13 residues long. Germline values: CDR1 SGHTA, CDR2 FQGTGA. Trimming removed 3 bases at V and 1 base at J, with 7 bases between. The CDR3 DNA is TGTGCCAGCAGCTTGGACAGATCCTACGAGCAGTACTTC. It is translated as CASSLDRSYEQYF.

The chain uses TRBV12-5 and TRBJ2-3; D remains ambiguous. Germline V gene sequence: CDR1 LGHNT, CDR2 FRNRAP. CDR3 length equals 12 residues. The ends were cut back, 6 bases at V and 7 bases at J, with 11 bases in the middle. The CDR3 here is CASGDRMNTQYF. The CDR3 nucleotides read TGTGCTAGTGGGGACCGTATGAATACGCAGTATTTT.

A few counts support this clone. The same CDR3 also results from other DNA sequences found in this sample. The V gene is TRBV19, the J gene TRBJ1-2, with 7 bases aligning to TRBD1. CDR3 size: 14 residues. V shed 5 bases and J 2 bases; nucleotides not matched to a gene: 5. Germline loops: CDR1 LNHDA, CDR2 SQIVND (reference sequence). The CDR3, as DNA: TGTGCCAGTAGTCCCACAGGGGTGAACTATGGCTACACCTTC. This translates into CASSPTGVNYGYTF.

V usage is TRBV30 and J usage is TRBJ1-5; the D is unclear. The CDR3 runs to 12 residues. Germline V gene sequence: CDR1 GTSNPN, CDR2 SVGIG (reference sequence). The V gene lost 1 base and the J gene lost 5 bases, with 6 bases spanning the gap. DNA of the CDR3: TGTGCCTGGAGTGAAACAGATCAGCCCCAGCATTTT. It encodes CAWSETDQPQHF. Full variable domain (missing parts from reference TRBV30 and TRBJ1-5): SQTIHQWPATLVQPVGSPLSLECTVEGTSNPNLYWYRQAAGRGLQLLFYSVGIGQISSEVPQNLSASRPQDRQFILSSKKLLLSDSGFYLCAWSETDQPQHFGDGTRLSIL.

The V call is TRBV7-9, the J call TRBJ1-1; TRBD1 might be the D (5 bases). This CDR3 region has 14 residues. Trimming took off 5 bases at V and 3 bases at J, with 13 bases between the two ends. Germline V gene lookup returns CDR1 SEHNR and CDR2 FQNEAQ (reference sequence). CDR3 nucleotide sequence: TGTGCCAGCAGCGAGCCGTGGGGGGACACTGAAGCTTTCTTT. This gives the protein CASSEPWGDTEAFF.